Listed here are 14 T cell receptor beta chains from one sample, sequenced in a study of identical twins. TCRdb reprocessed the 5' RACE reads with MiXCR, giving one entry per CDR3 protein. This table holds roughly 260,000 distinct CDR3 sequences, approximately 7.3% found once. These data also formed part of another study, on yellow fever vaccine responses in identical twins.

Sequenced material: CD8+ T cells sorted from blood. These receptors were obtained from a woman younger than 35 in good health.

This clonotype has a count of ten or more. The V and J genes are TRBV5-1 and TRBJ2-1; TRBD2 aligns across 7 bases. V gave up 2 bases and J gave up 8 bases; unmatched junction bases: 4. Germline lookup yields CDR1 SGHRS and CDR2 YFSETQ. The CDR3 has 13 amino acids. The CDR3 region is CASSFGGEDEQFF. The CDR3 coding sequence is TGCGCCAGCAGCTTTGGGGGGGAGGATGAGCAGTTCTTC.

The rearrangement links TRBV20-1 to TRBJ1-6; D uncertain. The CDR3 runs to 16 residues. Trimming took off 0 bases at V and 0 bases at J, with 9 bases between the two ends. Germline CDR1 and CDR2: DFQATT and SNEGSKA (reference sequence). As DNA, the CDR3 is TGCAGTGCTAGAGATCTTGGCTCCTCCTATAATTCACCCCTCCACTTT. Translating gives CSARDLGSSYNSPLHF.

This clonotype has a handful of counts. This CDR3 reads CASSLAGGGTSPESYNEQFF. CDR3 in DNA: TGTGCCAGCAGCTTAGCGGGTGGGGGGACTAGTCCCGAATCCTACAATGAGCAGTTCTTC. The chain combines TRBV11-1 with TRBJ2-1; 8 positions agree with TRBD2. Germline V gives CDR1 SGHAT, CDR2 FQDESV (reference sequence). CDR3 size: 20 residues. The V gene end was trimmed by 0 bases and the J gene end by 1 base; junction bases not matched to a gene: 14.

The chain has TRBV5-4 and TRBJ1-2; 9 bases are a match to TRBD1. The CDR3 is 13 amino acids. Germline V gives CDR1 SGHNT, CDR2 YYREEE (reference sequence). V shed 4 bases and J 8 bases; nucleotides not matched to a gene: 6. The CDR3 spells CASSLRTGEGYTF. The CDR3 DNA follows: TGTGCCAGCAGCCTCCGGACAGGGGAAGGCTACACCTTC.

The chain employs TRBV29-1 and TRBJ1-3; no reliable D call. Germline CDR1 is SQVTM and CDR2 is ANQGSEA. The V end was cut by 6 bases, the J end by 0 bases, with 21 bases between. The CDR3 contains 17 residues. The DNA for the CDR3 is TGCAGCGTCGAACGGTACATACCGGGCAGCTCTGGAAACACCATATATTTT. Translated, it gives CSVERYIPGSSGNTIYF.

There are many counts of this clonotype. As DNA, the CDR3 is TGTGCCAGCAGAACGGGACCTAAAGGAACTGAAGCTTTCTTT. Its protein product is CASRTGPKGTEAFF. The V gene is TRBV2, the J gene TRBJ1-1; the D gene is possibly TRBD1 (5 bases). V was pared by 6 bases and J by 5 bases, with 16 bases between. The CDR3 extends over 14 amino acids. Per germline, CDR1 SNHLY and CDR2 FYNNEI.

This clonotype was recorded only once. The chain joins TRBV7-7 to TRBJ2-1, with 8 bases identical to TRBD2. V trimming: 4 bases; J trimming: 8 bases; junction bases outside the gene matches: 4. The CDR3 runs to 13 residues. Germline CDR1 is SSHAT and CDR2 is FNYEAQ (reference sequence). The CDR3 sequence is CASSSGGQDEQFF. The CDR3 coding sequence is TGTGCCAGCAGCTCGGGGGGGCAGGATGAGCAGTTCTTC.

The rearrangement uses TRBV9 and TRBJ1-1, with 7 bases matching TRBD1. The CDR3 contains 16 residues. V trimming: 3 bases; J trimming: 2 bases; junction bases outside the gene matches: 10. Germline V gene sequence: CDR1 SGDLS, CDR2 YYNGEE. CDR3 loop: CASSEFGTAINTEAFF. CDR3 nucleotides: TGTGCCAGCAGCGAGTTCGGGACAGCAATAAACACTGAAGCTTTCTTT.

This clonotype was counted at least ten times. This chain joins TRBV9 and TRBJ1-5; D gene uncertain. Germline V gives CDR1 SGDLS, CDR2 YYNGEE. This CDR3 comprises 11 residues. Between the trimmed V and J ends, which lost 6 bases and 6 bases, there was a span of 7 bases. The CDR3 nucleotides are TGTGCCAGCATAGTGGGTCAGCCCCAGCATTTT. As protein: CASIVGQPQHF.

This clonotype was picked up many times. The rearrangement links TRBV12-3 or TRBV12-4 to TRBJ2-7, with unresolved D. The CDR3 covers 15 residues. V lost 1 base and J lost 5, with 15 bases in between. The CDR3 sequence is CASSLVWNSRDEQYF. The CDR3 DNA follows: TGTGCCAGCAGTTTAGTGTGGAATTCTCGGGACGAGCAGTACTTC.

This clonotype has only a few counts. This chain links TRBV4-1 with TRBJ2-7; weak D call: TRBD2 (5 bases). The V gene lost 0 bases and the J gene lost 5 bases, with 14 bases spanning the gap. The CDR3 runs to 15 residues. In germline, CDR1 is MGHRA, CDR2 YSYEKL. This CDR3 is CASSQDFRGFHEQYF. CDR3 nucleotide sequence: TGCGCCAGCAGCCAAGACTTTCGGGGATTCCACGAGCAGTACTTC.

This clonotype came up a few times. The J gene is TRBJ2-3, the V gene TRBV24-1; D might be TRBD2 (5 bases). Between the trimmed V and J ends, which lost 4 bases and 1 base, there was a span of 14 bases. This CDR3 comprises 16 residues. Germline loops: CDR1 KGHDR, CDR2 SFDVKD. The CDR3: CATSDLHTGGTDTQYF. CDR3 bases: TGTGCCACCAGTGACCTACACACCGGGGGCACAGATACGCAGTATTTT.

This clonotype appeared a few times. The chain uses TRBV12-3 or TRBV12-4 and TRBJ2-3; no clear D. The CDR3 is 13 residues long. Trimming pared 6 bases from V and 4 bases from J, leaving 11 bases between. The DNA for the CDR3 is TGTGCCAGCAGAGCCCCTCTCGCAGATACGCAGTATTTT. This codes for CASRAPLADTQYF.

The sample holds many counts of this clonotype. The rearrangement uses TRBV4-1 and TRBJ2-7; D call uncertain. This CDR3 spans 17 amino acids. Germline V gene sequence: CDR1 MGHRA, CDR2 YSYEKL. The V end was cut by 0 bases, the J end by 4 bases, with 19 bases between. The DNA for the CDR3 is TGCGCCAGCAGCCAAGATCCGATGGCGATCCGGCGTTACGAGCAGTACTTC. Amino acid sequence: CASSQDPMAIRRYEQYF.